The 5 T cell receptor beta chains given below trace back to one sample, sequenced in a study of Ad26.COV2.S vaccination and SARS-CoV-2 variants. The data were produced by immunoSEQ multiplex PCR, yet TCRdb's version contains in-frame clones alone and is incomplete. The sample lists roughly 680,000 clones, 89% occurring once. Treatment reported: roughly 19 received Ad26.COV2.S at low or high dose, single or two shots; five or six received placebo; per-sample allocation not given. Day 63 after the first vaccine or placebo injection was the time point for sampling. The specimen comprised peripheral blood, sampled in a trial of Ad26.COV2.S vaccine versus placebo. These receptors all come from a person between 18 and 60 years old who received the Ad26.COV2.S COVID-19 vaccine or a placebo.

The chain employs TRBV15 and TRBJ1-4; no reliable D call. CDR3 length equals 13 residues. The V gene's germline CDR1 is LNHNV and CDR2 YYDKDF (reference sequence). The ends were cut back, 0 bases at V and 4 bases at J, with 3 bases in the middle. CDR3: CATSRDLNEKLFF. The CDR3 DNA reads TGTGCCACCAGCAGAGATCTTAATGAAAAACTGTTTTTT.

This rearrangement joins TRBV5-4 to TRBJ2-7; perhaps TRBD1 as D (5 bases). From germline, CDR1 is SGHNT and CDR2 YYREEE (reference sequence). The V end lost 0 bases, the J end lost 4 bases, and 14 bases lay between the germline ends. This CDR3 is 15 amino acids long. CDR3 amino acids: CASSLGQGAGYEQYF. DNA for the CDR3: TGTGCCAGCAGCTTGGGTCAGGGCGCAGGATACGAGCAGTACTTC.

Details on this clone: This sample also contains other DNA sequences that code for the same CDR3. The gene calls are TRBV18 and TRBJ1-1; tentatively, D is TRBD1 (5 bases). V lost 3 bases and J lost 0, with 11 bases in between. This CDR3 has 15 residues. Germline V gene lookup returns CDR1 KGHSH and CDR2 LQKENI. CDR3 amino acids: CASSPQGPMNTEAFF. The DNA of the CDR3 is TGTGCCAGCTCACCCCAGGGCCCGATGAACACTGAAGCTTTCTTT.

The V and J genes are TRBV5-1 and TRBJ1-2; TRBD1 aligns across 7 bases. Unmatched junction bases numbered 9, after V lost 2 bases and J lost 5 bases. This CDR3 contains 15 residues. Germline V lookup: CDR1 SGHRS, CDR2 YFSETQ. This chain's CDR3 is CASSLRSGTDYGYTF. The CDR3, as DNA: TGCGCCAGCAGCTTACGATCCGGGACAGATTATGGCTACACCTTC.

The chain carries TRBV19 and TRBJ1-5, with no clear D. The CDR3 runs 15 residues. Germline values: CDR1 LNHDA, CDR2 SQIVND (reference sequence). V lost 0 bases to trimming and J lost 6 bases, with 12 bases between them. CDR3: CASSIDLNSGQPQHF. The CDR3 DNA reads TGTGCCAGTAGTATAGATTTGAATTCGGGTCAGCCCCAGCATTTT.